The source of this TCR beta chain is a study of CD8+ T cells in alopecia areata. Study-level information: The study gave treated patients oral tofacitinib at 5 to 10 mg twice daily. Affected scalp percentage set treated patients' severity scores. Study-level points and caveats: Lesional tissue from the scalp (especially in alopecia totalis/universalis) showed higher clonality than normal scalp.

CDR3 length equals 15 residues. The germline V gene encodes CDR1 SGHTA and CDR2 FQGNSA. The V gene lost 1 base and the J gene lost 3 bases, with 10 bases spanning the gap. Treatment reported: oral pan-JAK inhibitor, 5-10 mg twice daily. Lesional scalp punch biopsies and peripheral blood came from alopecia areata patients. A note on this clone: The target antigen is unknown.

RNA extraction and reverse transcription yielded cDNA as sequencing template. Profiled with immunoSEQ multiplex PCR; TCRdb holds only in-frame clones, not every one. The data contain about 160,000 clones, 50% to 70% of them seen just once; the ten biggest clones take up around 0.9%. The source was CD4+ T cells sorted from blood, collected at week 4, from a patient treated with tofacitinib. The TCR sequence derives from a human donor with alopecia areata. The rearrangement links TRBV7-2 to TRBJ1-5; perhaps TRBD1 as D (6 bases). CDR3 protein: CASSLERGINQPQHF. The CDR3 DNA reads as TGTGCCAGCAGCTTAGAAAGGGGGATCAATCAGCCCCAGCATTTT.